This TCR beta chain was recorded in a study of molecular identifiers for immune sequencing clone quantification. Regarding the study as a whole: Over 98% of effector molecules, but under 1% in naive cells, were held by clones with more than 20 RNA copies.

The authors built bulk TCR libraries by previously described methods with listed TCR primers. TCRdb called the PCR reads again in MiXCR, with one record for every CDR3 protein. The data hold around 100,000 distinct CDR3 sequences, with 36% observed a single time. With regard to this clonotype: What it binds is unknown.

The CDR3 contains 13 residues. Germline CDR1 and CDR2: DFQATT and SNEGSKA (reference sequence). V gave up 5 bases and J gave up 8 bases; unmatched junction bases: 9. The origin of this receptor is a human donor in good health. Some libraries in this study had Jurkat cell RNA spiked in. Sequencing used naive CD8+ T cells from blood, with Jurkat cell RNA spiked in. Subset specified: FACS-sorted CD8+CD4-CCR7+CD45RA+ naive T cells. V gene TRBV20-1 combines with J gene TRBJ1-3, with 7 bases identical to TRBD1. Here the CDR3 DNA reads TGCAGTGCTTACGACAGGGAGCGGGACACCATATATTTT. Translated: CSAYDRERDTIYF.